One and the same sample provided the 21 T cell receptor beta chains below, sequenced in a study of control samples from healthy donors and cancer patients. Produced via immunoSEQ multiplex PCR; TCRdb's table is partial and in-frame only. The table shows tens of thousands of clones, with approximately 86% occurring only once. Sequenced: blood. These receptors all come from a man aged 45-65 years in good health.

The chain has TRBV7-9 and TRBJ2-1; 11 bases match TRBD2. With V trimmed by 4 bases and J by 0 bases, 2 bases remained unmatched. The CDR3 consists of 16 residues. Germline values: CDR1 SEHNR, CDR2 FQNEAQ (reference sequence). The CDR3: CASSSSGGSSYNEQFF. The CDR3 DNA sequence: TGTGCCAGCAGCTCTAGCGGGGGGAGCTCCTACAATGAGCAGTTCTTC.

This clone came up a few times. V and J are TRBV7-9 and TRBJ1-1; D not resolved. The length of the CDR3 is 12 residues. Germline-derived CDR1 and CDR2 are SEHNR and FQNEAQ (reference sequence). V was cut by 4 bases and J by 7 bases, with 10 bases left in between. CDR3 sequence reads: CASSSIYSEAFF. DNA of the CDR3: TGTGCCAGCAGCTCCATTTACAGTGAAGCTTTCTTT.

The chain recombines TRBV9 with TRBJ2-1; 8 bases align to TRBD1. V shed 3 bases, J shed 0 bases, and the junction held 14 bases outside the gene matches. The CDR3 has 19 amino acids. Germline loops: CDR1 SGDLS, CDR2 YYNGEE. The CDR3 reads CASSGGKRGQASSYNEQFF. The DNA for the CDR3 is TGTGCCAGCAGCGGCGGGAAAAGGGGACAGGCTAGCTCCTACAATGAGCAGTTCTTC.

The chain uses TRBV19 and TRBJ2-1; TRBD2 matches 8 bases. This CDR3 contains 14 residues. Germline trimming cut 4 bases from V and 4 bases from J; bases unmatched to any gene: 3. Germline CDR1 and CDR2: LNHDA and SQIVND (reference sequence). CDR3 DNA sequence: TGTGCCAGTAGTAAGGCTAGCGGGTACAATGAGCAGTTCTTC. Its protein product is CASSKASGYNEQFF.

The chain joins TRBV5-1 to TRBJ1-3; 8 nucleotides match TRBD1. The CDR3 spans 17 residues. Germline CDR1 and CDR2: SGHRS and YFSETQ. The junction had 12 bases not matched to a gene; V was cut back by 0 bases and J by 7 bases. CDR3 sequence (DNA): TGCGCCAGCAGCTTGGACCCCACGACAGGGGTTAGGAACACCATATATTTT. Its translation is CASSLDPTTGVRNTIYF.

This clone has a single count. The rearrangement joins TRBV9 to TRBJ2-1, with 8 bases fitting TRBD2. The trim removed 3 bases at V and 5 bases at J, leaving 4 bases unmatched. The germline V gene encodes CDR1 SGDLS and CDR2 YYNGEE. The CDR3 runs 14 residues. In nucleotides, the CDR3 is TGTGCCAGCAGCGGAAGCGGGAGTAACAATGAGCAGTTCTTC. Protein: CASSGSGSNNEQFF.

The chain combines TRBV30 with TRBJ2-3, with D possibly called TRBD1 or TRBD2 (5 bases each). Germline CDR1 and CDR2: GTSNPN and SVGIG (reference sequence). Trimming left V 0 bases short and J 4 bases short, with 8 bases between. The CDR3 consists of 13 residues. DNA of the CDR3: TGTGCCTGGAGTGTACGAGGGGCAGATACGCAGTATTTT. This sequence encodes CAWSVRGADTQYF.

V usage is TRBV4-1 and J usage is TRBJ1-3; D ambiguous. The germline V gene encodes CDR1 MGHRA and CDR2 YSYEKL. The CDR3 contains 15 residues. V lost 0 bases to trimming and J lost 0 bases, with 6 bases between them. DNA for the CDR3: TGCGCCAGCAGCCAAGATTACGGCTCTGGAAACACCATATATTTT. The encoded protein is CASSQDYGSGNTIYF.

The chain recombines TRBV5-1 with TRBJ1-1; 7 nucleotides match TRBD1. The V gene end was trimmed by 5 bases and the J gene end by 3 bases; junction bases not matched to a gene: 4. The germline CDR1 and CDR2 sequences are SGHRS and YFSETQ. This CDR3 comprises 13 residues. The CDR3 region has the DNA TGCGCCAGCAGGAAGGGGGCTGACACTGAAGCTTTCTTT. It encodes CASRKGADTEAFF.

The chain is built from TRBV2 and TRBJ1-5; no definite D call. The CDR3 spans 12 residues. V was cut by 3 bases and J by 0 bases, with 0 bases left in between. Germline CDR1 reads SNHLY; CDR2 reads FYNNEI. This CDR3 reads CASSDSNQPQHF. DNA of the CDR3: TGTGCCAGCAGTGATAGCAATCAGCCCCAGCATTTT.

V usage is TRBV3-1 (or the pseudogene TRBV3-2) and J usage is TRBJ2-7; 7 bases align to TRBD2. The V and J ends lost 1 base and 4 bases, in that order; junction bases with no gene match: 4. This CDR3 region has 14 residues. Germline loops: CDR1 LGHDT, CDR2 YNNKEL (reference sequence). Here the CDR3 reads CASSQGGSEYEQYF. CDR3 bases: TGTGCCAGCAGCCAAGGCGGGAGCGAATACGAGCAGTACTTC.

This clone was observed once. This rearrangement joins TRBV15 to TRBJ1-4; a weak D match, TRBD1 (6 bases). V was cut by 8 bases and J by 5 bases, with 12 bases left in between. The CDR3 is 13 amino acids. Germline loops: CDR1 LNHNV, CDR2 YYDKDF (reference sequence). In DNA, the CDR3 is TGTGCCACCGCCGGGACAAGAAATGAAAAACTGTTTTTT. This codes for CATAGTRNEKLFF.

The genes are TRBV25-1 and TRBJ1-4; the match to TRBD1 covers 9 bases. V shed 3 bases and J 7 bases; nucleotides not matched to a gene: 9. Per the germline V gene, CDR1 is MGHDK and CDR2 is SYGVNS. This CDR3 comprises 16 residues. DNA of the CDR3: TGTGCCAGCAGTGACAAACAGGGGGCGCCGGGTGAAAAACTGTTTTTT. Its protein product is CASSDKQGAPGEKLFF.

The chain's CDR3 is CASSPLRDRVRSEQFF. Written as DNA, the CDR3 is TGTGCCAGCAGTCCGCTCCGGGACAGGGTGAGAAGTGAGCAGTTCTTC. The chain has TRBV6-6 and TRBJ2-1; 9 nucleotides match TRBD1. This CDR3 has 16 amino acids. The germline V gene has CDR1 MNHNY and CDR2 SVGAGI (reference sequence). The V and J ends lost 5 bases and 9 bases, in that order; junction bases with no gene match: 14.

This rearrangement joins TRBV11-1 to TRBJ1-1; the match to TRBD1 covers 8 bases. V lost 2 bases, J lost 0 bases, and 2 bases stayed unmatched. This CDR3 is 15 amino acids long. Germline V CDR1 and CDR2: SGHAT, FQDESV (reference sequence). The CDR3: CASSLTTGVNTEAFF. The DNA for the CDR3 is TGTGCCAGCAGCTTAACGACAGGGGTGAACACTGAAGCTTTCTTT. The entire variable domain, with the rest obtained from reference TRBV11-1 and TRBJ1-1, is as follows: EAEVAQSPRYKITEKSQAVAFWCDPISGHATLYWYRQILGQGPELLVQFQDESVVDDSQLPKDRFSAERLKGVDSTLKIQPAELGDSAMYLCASSLTTGVNTEAFFGQGTRLTVV.

This chain connects TRBV14 to TRBJ2-2, with D maybe TRBD1 (6 bases). Between the trimmed V and J ends, which lost 0 bases and 7 bases, there was a span of 9 bases. This CDR3 has 14 amino acids. Germline-derived CDR1 and CDR2 are SGHDN and FVKESK. CDR3 DNA sequence: TGTGCCAGCAGCCAAGAACAGGGCAGCGGGGAGCTGTTTTTT. It encodes CASSQEQGSGELFF.

The V call is TRBV28, the J call TRBJ1-1; 7 bases line up with TRBD1. CDR1 and CDR2 from the germline V gene are MDHEN and SYDVKM. V shed 3 bases, J shed 6 bases, and the junction held 7 bases outside the gene matches. This CDR3 has 14 residues. The CDR3: CASSFPPGTAEAFF. CDR3 nucleotide sequence: TGTGCCAGCAGTTTTCCCCCTGGGACAGCTGAAGCTTTCTTT. Complete variable domain (other parts from reference TRBV28 and TRBJ1-1): DVKVTQSSRYLVKRTGEKVFLECVQDMDHENMFWYRQDPGLGLRLIYFSYDVKMKEKGDIPEGYSVSREKKERFSLILESASTNQTSMYLCASSFPPGTAEAFFGQGTRLTVV.

The chain employs TRBV7-6 and TRBJ1-2; the match to TRBD1 covers 10 bases. This CDR3 spans 15 amino acids. V gave up 4 bases and J gave up 8 bases; unmatched junction bases: 10. CDR1 and CDR2 (germline): SGHVS, FNYEAQ. This CDR3 reads CASSSQGTGVLGYTF. In nucleotides, the CDR3 is TGTGCCAGCAGCTCTCAAGGGACAGGGGTATTGGGCTACACCTTC.

The chain carries TRBV5-1 and TRBJ1-6, with D possibly TRBD1 on 6 matching bases. V gave up 4 bases and J gave up 7 bases, with 15 bases separating them. Germline values: CDR1 SGHRS, CDR2 YFSETQ. The CDR3 has 15 residues. The CDR3 region is CASSRTDSLNSPLHF. The CDR3 coding sequence is TGCGCCAGCAGCCGAACGGACAGCCTAAATTCACCCCTCCACTTT.

The chain couples TRBV14 to TRBJ1-2; 9 bases match TRBD1. Germline V gene sequence: CDR1 SGHDN, CDR2 FVKESK. J lost 5 bases, V lost 0 bases, and 4 bases had no gene match. The CDR3 runs to 15 residues. The CDR3 loop reads CASSQDNRGLYGYTF. CDR3 DNA sequence: TGTGCCAGCAGCCAAGACAACAGGGGGCTTTATGGCTACACCTTC.

The rearrangement uses TRBV12-3 or TRBV12-4 and TRBJ2-5; TRBD1 aligns across 9 bases. V was pared by 7 bases and J by 5 bases, with 5 bases of the junction left unmatched. The CDR3 runs to 13 residues. The CDR3 sequence: CASTRGQGETQYF. The CDR3 coding sequence is TGTGCCAGCACTCGCGGACAGGGGGAGACCCAGTACTTC.